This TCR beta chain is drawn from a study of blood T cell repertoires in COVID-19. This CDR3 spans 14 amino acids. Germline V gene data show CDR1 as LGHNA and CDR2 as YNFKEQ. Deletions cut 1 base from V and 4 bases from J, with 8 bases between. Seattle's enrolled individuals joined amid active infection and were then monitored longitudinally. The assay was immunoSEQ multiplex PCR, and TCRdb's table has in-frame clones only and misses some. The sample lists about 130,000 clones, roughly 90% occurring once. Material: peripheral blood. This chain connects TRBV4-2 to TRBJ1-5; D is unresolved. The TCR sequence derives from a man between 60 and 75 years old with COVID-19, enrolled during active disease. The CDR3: CASSQGLLNQPQHF. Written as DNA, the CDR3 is TGTGCCAGCAGCCAAGGACTGTTAAATCAGCCCCAGCATTTT.